The source of this T cell receptor (beta chain) is a study of T cells in Graves' hyperthyroidism and ophthalmopathy. This clonotype was detected only once. The antigen remains unidentified. Overall study findings and caveats: A model built on 13 V-J features separated ophthalmopathy from stable hyperthyroidism. Most clonotypes expanded in the thyroid (above 0.001) were also present in blood.

CDR3 size: 13 residues. Germline CDR1 LNHDA, CDR2 SQIVND (reference sequence). Trimming cost V 5 bases and J 2 bases, with 6 bases left between them. Researchers amplified the TCR beta CDR3 regions from RNA transcripts. The TCR CDR3 first-round RT-PCR relied on the HTBI primer set. In TCRdb, the multiplex PCR reads were re-called with MiXCR into one record per CDR3 protein. The table includes approximately 330,000 distinct CDR3 sequences, 21% detected once. PBMCs came from about 10 ml fresh peripheral blood. The sample taken for sequencing was blood. This TCR was recovered from a woman aged 50 to 60 with Graves' hyperthyroidism. The V gene is TRBV19, the J gene TRBJ1-4; TRBD1 is a possible D gene (5 bases). The CDR3 coding sequence is TGTGCCAGTAGTTGGGGGACTAATGAAAAACTGTTTTTT. This translates into CASSWGTNEKLFF.